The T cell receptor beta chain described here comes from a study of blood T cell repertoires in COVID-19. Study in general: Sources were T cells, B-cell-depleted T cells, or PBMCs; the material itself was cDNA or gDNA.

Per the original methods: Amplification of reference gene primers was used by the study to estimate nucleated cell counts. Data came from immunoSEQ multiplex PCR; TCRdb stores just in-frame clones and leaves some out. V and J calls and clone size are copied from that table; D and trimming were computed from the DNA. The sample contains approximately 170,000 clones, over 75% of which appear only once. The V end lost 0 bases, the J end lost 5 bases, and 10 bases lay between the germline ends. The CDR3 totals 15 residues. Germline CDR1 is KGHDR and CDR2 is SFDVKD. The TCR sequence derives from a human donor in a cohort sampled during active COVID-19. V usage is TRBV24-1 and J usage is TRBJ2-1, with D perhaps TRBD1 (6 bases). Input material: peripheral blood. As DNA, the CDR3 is TGTGCCACCAGTGATTTGCGAGGGGGTGACAATGAGCAGTTCTTC. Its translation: CATSDLRGGDNEQFF.